Described below is a single TCR delta chain sequence and its context. This clone counts as medium-sized (0.01 to 0.1%). Its antigen is currently not known. A far bigger clonotype differs at one base, so this is likely a read error. This sample was taken from a study of gamma-delta T cells after stem cell transplantation (dated by TCRdb to the mid-2010s). The library was built by means of RT-PCR. Sequencing was performed on an Illumina MiSeq. For TCRdb, the public reads were processed anew by CATT, and duplicate DNA sequences were folded into one row. The sample table holds 2,500 to 3,000 delta-chain clones, of which 3% to 4% were seen once. More than 25% of the sample goes to the ten largest clones. The germline V gene supplies CDR1 GEAIGNYY and CDR2 EKD. The CDR3 runs 20 residues from the cysteine to the phenylalanine. The kept DNA is CDR3 alone, 60 bases in frame from the first base.

The sequence was collected from a human donor. It is not recorded whose cells these are; they may come from a transplant donor. The sample consisted of gamma-delta T cells. The chain was built from TRDV2 and TRDJ1; 11 bases in between match TRDD3. The CDR3 region reads CARDLVLGDNNAPYTDKLIF. Here is the DNA: TGTGCCCGTGACCTAGTACTGGGGGATAATAATGCCCCCTACACCGATAAACTCATCTTT.